A selection of T cell receptor beta chains follows, all from one sample in a study of T-cell reconstitution after alpha-beta-depleted transplantation in children. Each CDR3 protein is one row after TCRdb ran MiXCR on the PCR reads. The data contain around 490,000 distinct CDR3 sequences, about an eighth of them singletons. The sequencing used PBMCs, mostly from graft donor cells, collected 180 days after TCRalphabeta/CD19-depleted stem cell transplant. Every receptor here comes from a female patient under 10 years old who had a stem cell transplant for aplastic anemia, so the T cells may come from the graft donor. Each CDR3 is given with its conserved first and last residue. A D gene is named only where the DNA matches it firmly. Expanded clones are given a class, and other clones once, few, many or no size at all.

CASSFEVGQPQHF,TGTGCCAGCAGCTTTGAGGTCGGACAGCCCCAGCATTTT,NA,TRBJ1-5,NA,TRBV5-4
CASSLLSSGSSYEQYF,TGTGCCAGCAGTTTACTTTCTAGCGGAAGCTCCTACGAGCAGTACTTC,TRBD2,TRBJ2-7,few,TRBV27
CASSVILGGIPQNTQYF,TGTGCCAGCAGCGTGATCTTGGGGGGCATACCACAAAATACGCAGTATTTT,NA,TRBJ2-3,NA,TRBV2
CASSFVADLAKNIQYF,TGTGCCAGCAGCTTCGTGGCAGATTTAGCCAAAAACATTCAGTACTTC,NA,TRBJ2-4,few,TRBV5-5
CASRRQGGAEKLFF,TGTGCCAGCAGACGACAGGGAGGAGCGGAAAAACTGTTTTTT,TRBD1,TRBJ1-4,few,TRBV7-9
CASSLVTGSPDTQYF,TGTGCCAGCAGCTTAGTGACTGGTAGCCCGGACACGCAGTATTTT,NA,TRBJ2-3,few,TRBV11-2
CAISESLVAELFF,TGTGCCATCAGTGAGTCTTTAGTGGCGGAGCTGTTTTTT,NA,TRBJ2-2,NA,TRBV10-3
CATANAKNIQYF,TGTGCCACAGCCAACGCCAAAAACATTCAGTACTTC,NA,TRBJ2-4,NA,TRBV12-3/TRBV12-4
CSVSGQGNGYTF,TGCAGCGTCAGCGGGCAGGGGAATGGCTACACCTTC,NA,TRBJ1-2,NA,TRBV29-1
CVRALAEILAKNIQYF,TGCGTGAGGGCGCTAGCGGAGATCCTAGCCAAAAACATTCAGTACTTC,TRBD2,TRBJ2-4,NA,TRBV20-1
CASSIPDRGLETQYF,TGTGCCAGCAGCATACCGGACAGGGGGCTGGAGACCCAGTACTTC,TRBD1,TRBJ2-5,NA,TRBV7-9
CASSQSPGTRGTGELFF,TGCGCCAGCAGCCAATCCCCCGGGACTAGAGGCACCGGGGAGCTGTTTTTT,TRBD2,TRBJ2-2,NA,TRBV4-3
CASRRGAGVGETQYF,TGTGCCAGCAGAAGAGGAGCGGGAGTGGGGGAGACCCAGTACTTC,TRBD2,TRBJ2-5,NA,TRBV7-9
CASSSRGSTSYEQYF,TGTGCCAGCAGCTCCCGGGGTAGCACCTCCTACGAGCAGTACTTC,NA,TRBJ2-7,many,TRBV7-8
CASSSSGTSGPNEQFF,TGTGCCAGCAGCTCATCCGGGACTAGCGGCCCGAATGAGCAGTTCTTC,TRBD2,TRBJ2-1,few,TRBV7-7
CASRPGLVGELFF,TGTGCCAGCAGACCTGGACTAGTCGGGGAGCTGTTTTTT,TRBD2,TRBJ2-2,many,TRBV7-8
CASSPFGVPYEQYF,TGTGCCAGCAGCCCCTTCGGGGTTCCCTACGAGCAGTACTTC,NA,TRBJ2-7,many,TRBV7-2
CATGQSSYNEQFF,TGTGCCACTGGACAGAGCTCCTACAATGAGCAGTTCTTC,NA,TRBJ2-1,NA,TRBV2
CASSFHIISNTGELFF,TGTGCCAGCAGCTTTCACATAATATCGAACACCGGGGAGCTGTTTTTT,NA,TRBJ2-2,few,TRBV7-8
CATLDIMVNGYTF,TGTGCCACCCTGGACATCATGGTTAATGGCTACACCTTC,NA,TRBJ1-2,NA,TRBV10-3
CASSLGVAASQETQYF,TGTGCCAGCAGCCTCGGGGTAGCGGCCTCCCAAGAGACCCAGTACTTC,NA,TRBJ2-5,many,TRBV9
CASSSITGLSPTMGYSPLHF,TGTGCCAGCAGCTCAATCACAGGGCTTTCCCCTACAATGGGGTATTCACCCCTCCACTTT,NA,TRBJ1-6,NA,TRBV11-2
CASSREATNEKLFF,TGTGCCAGCAGCCGGGAAGCAACTAATGAAAAACTGTTTTTT,NA,TRBJ1-4,NA,TRBV7-2
CASSYGRELYGYTF,TGTGCCAGCAGTTACGGTCGGGAGTTGTATGGCTACACCTTC,NA,TRBJ1-2,NA,TRBV6-5
CASSYSIGSEAFF,TGTGCCAGCAGTTACTCGATCGGGAGTGAGGCTTTCTTT,NA,TRBJ1-1,many,TRBV6-5
CASSKDTNTEAFF,TGCGCCAGCAGCAAGGACACGAACACTGAAGCTTTCTTT,NA,TRBJ1-1,few,TRBV5-1
CASSPRVFIGELFF,TGTGCCAGCAGTCCCCGCGTGTTCATCGGGGAGCTGTTTTTT,NA,TRBJ2-2,few,TRBV27
CASRTGPSYEQYF,TGTGCCAGCAGGACCGGGCCCTCCTACGAGCAGTACTTC,NA,TRBJ2-7,NA,TRBV12-3/TRBV12-4
CASSSYRGRTEAFF,TGTGCCAGCAGCTCATACAGGGGTCGGACTGAAGCTTTCTTT,TRBD1,TRBJ1-1,NA,TRBV7-9
CASSETGSGAEQYF,TGTGCCAGCAGTGAAACCGGCTCCGGGGCCGAGCAGTACTTC,NA,TRBJ2-7,once,TRBV25-1
CASSGGGSPYEQYF,TGTGCCAGCAGCGGCGGCGGGTCCCCCTACGAGCAGTACTTC,NA,TRBJ2-7,few,TRBV6-2/TRBV6-3
CSVATLAGVPHEQYF,TGCAGCGTGGCCACCCTAGCGGGAGTTCCCCACGAGCAGTACTTC,TRBD2,TRBJ2-7,many,TRBV29-1
CASSYLVVDTEAFF,TGTGCCAGCAGTTATTTAGTGGTAGACACTGAAGCTTTCTTT,NA,TRBJ1-1,NA,TRBV6-2/TRBV6-3
CASSYSDRVSSYNEQFF,TGTGCCAGCAGTTACTCGGACAGGGTAAGCTCCTACAATGAGCAGTTCTTC,TRBD1,TRBJ2-1,NA,TRBV6-5
CASSPKRATGNTIYF,TGTGCCAGCAGCCCGAAGCGGGCGACTGGAAACACCATATATTTT,NA,TRBJ1-3,many,TRBV3-1
CASSLWGLASSYNEQFF,TGTGCCAGCAGTTTGTGGGGACTAGCTAGCTCCTACAATGAGCAGTTCTTC,TRBD2,TRBJ2-1,NA,TRBV28
CSAGRPSGENTGELFF,TGCAGTGCGGGTCGACCTAGCGGGGAGAACACCGGGGAGCTGTTTTTT,TRBD2,TRBJ2-2,NA,TRBV20-1
CASSADSDNEQFF,TGTGCCAGCAGCGCCGACTCGGACAATGAGCAGTTCTTC,NA,TRBJ2-1,NA,TRBV9
CSASRRGRDLETQYF,TGCAGTGCTAGTCGCCGCGGGAGGGACTTAGAGACCCAGTACTTC,TRBD2,TRBJ2-5,few,TRBV20-1
CSAPGLRETQYF,TGCAGTGCACCTGGACTGCGAGAGACCCAGTACTTC,NA,TRBJ2-5,many,TRBV20-1
CASSLAGEVGNQPQHF,TGTGCCAGCAGCTTAGCGGGGGAAGTTGGCAATCAGCCCCAGCATTTT,NA,TRBJ1-5,few,TRBV7-2
CSVRDRDSEQYF,TGCAGCGTCCGGGACAGGGATTCCGAGCAGTACTTC,TRBD1,TRBJ2-7,many,TRBV29-1
CASSQGDRGRMDEQFF,TGCGCCAGCAGCCAAGGTGACAGGGGGCGCATGGATGAGCAGTTCTTC,TRBD1,TRBJ2-1,few,TRBV4-3
CSAALGGGNQPQHF,TGCAGTGCCGCCCTGGGGGGGGGCAATCAGCCCCAGCATTTT,NA,TRBJ1-5,NA,TRBV20-1
CASSPRLTGGTDTQYF,TGTGCCAGCTCACCAAGGTTGACAGGGGGCACAGATACGCAGTATTTT,TRBD1,TRBJ2-3,few,TRBV18
CASSLGVGETQYF,TGTGCCAGCAGTTTAGGGGTCGGAGAGACCCAGTACTTC,NA,TRBJ2-5,many,TRBV12-3/TRBV12-4
CASSFVPPAAHEQFF,TGTGCCAGCAGCTTCGTCCCCCCGGCGGCCCATGAGCAGTTCTTC,NA,TRBJ2-1,NA,TRBV16
CASRDREEKEQFF,TGTGCCAGCAGGGACAGGGAAGAAAAGGAGCAGTTCTTC,TRBD1,TRBJ2-1,few,TRBV25-1
CASSQDPANGGTQYF,TGTGCCAGCAGCCAAGATCCGGCCAACGGGGGGACCCAGTACTTC,NA,TRBJ2-5,NA,TRBV3-1
CASSQDGVEKLFF,TGCGCCAGCAGCCAAGACGGGGTTGAAAAACTGTTTTTT,NA,TRBJ1-4,few,TRBV4-1
CASSPQRGNEQFF,TGTGCCAGCTCACCACAGAGGGGCAATGAGCAGTTCTTC,NA,TRBJ2-1,NA,TRBV18
CSVKQGDRYGYTF,TGCAGCGTCAAACAGGGGGACAGATATGGCTACACCTTC,TRBD1,TRBJ1-2,few,TRBV29-1
CATSSWALAGDTSSYNEQFF,TGTGCCACCAGCTCGTGGGCCCTAGCGGGAGACACGAGCTCCTACAATGAGCAGTTCTTC,TRBD2,TRBJ2-1,few,TRBV24-1
CASSLSRDSYNEQFF,TGTGCCAGCAGCTTATCACGGGACTCCTACAATGAGCAGTTCTTC,NA,TRBJ2-1,few,TRBV7-3
CSVDARAYNEQFF,TGCAGCGTTGACGCTCGCGCCTACAATGAGCAGTTCTTC,NA,TRBJ2-1,few,TRBV29-1